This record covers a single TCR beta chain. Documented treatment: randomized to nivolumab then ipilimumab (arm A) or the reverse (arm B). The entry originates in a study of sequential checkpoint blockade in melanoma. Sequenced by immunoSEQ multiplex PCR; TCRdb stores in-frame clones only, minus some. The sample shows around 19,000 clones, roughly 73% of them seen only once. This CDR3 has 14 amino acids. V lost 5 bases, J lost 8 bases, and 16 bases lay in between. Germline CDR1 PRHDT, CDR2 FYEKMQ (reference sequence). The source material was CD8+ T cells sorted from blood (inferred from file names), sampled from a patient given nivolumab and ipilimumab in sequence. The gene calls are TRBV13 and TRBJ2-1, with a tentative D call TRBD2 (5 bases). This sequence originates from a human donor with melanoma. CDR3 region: CASSLGEERYEQFF. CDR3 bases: TGTGCCAGCAGCCTGGGAGAGGAACGGTATGAGCAGTTCTTC.